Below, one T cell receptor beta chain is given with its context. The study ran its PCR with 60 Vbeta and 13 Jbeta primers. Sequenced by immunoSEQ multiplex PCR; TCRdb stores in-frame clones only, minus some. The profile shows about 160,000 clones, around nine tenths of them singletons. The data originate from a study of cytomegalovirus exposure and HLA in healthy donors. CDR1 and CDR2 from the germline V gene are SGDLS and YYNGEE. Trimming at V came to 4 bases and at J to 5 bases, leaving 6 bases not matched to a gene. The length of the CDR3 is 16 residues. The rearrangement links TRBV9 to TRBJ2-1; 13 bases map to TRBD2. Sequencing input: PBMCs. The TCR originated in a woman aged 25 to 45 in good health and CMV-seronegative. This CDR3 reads CASSPTGLAGNNEQFF. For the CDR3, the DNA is TGTGCCAGCAGCCCTACGGGACTAGCGGGAAACAATGAGCAGTTCTTC.